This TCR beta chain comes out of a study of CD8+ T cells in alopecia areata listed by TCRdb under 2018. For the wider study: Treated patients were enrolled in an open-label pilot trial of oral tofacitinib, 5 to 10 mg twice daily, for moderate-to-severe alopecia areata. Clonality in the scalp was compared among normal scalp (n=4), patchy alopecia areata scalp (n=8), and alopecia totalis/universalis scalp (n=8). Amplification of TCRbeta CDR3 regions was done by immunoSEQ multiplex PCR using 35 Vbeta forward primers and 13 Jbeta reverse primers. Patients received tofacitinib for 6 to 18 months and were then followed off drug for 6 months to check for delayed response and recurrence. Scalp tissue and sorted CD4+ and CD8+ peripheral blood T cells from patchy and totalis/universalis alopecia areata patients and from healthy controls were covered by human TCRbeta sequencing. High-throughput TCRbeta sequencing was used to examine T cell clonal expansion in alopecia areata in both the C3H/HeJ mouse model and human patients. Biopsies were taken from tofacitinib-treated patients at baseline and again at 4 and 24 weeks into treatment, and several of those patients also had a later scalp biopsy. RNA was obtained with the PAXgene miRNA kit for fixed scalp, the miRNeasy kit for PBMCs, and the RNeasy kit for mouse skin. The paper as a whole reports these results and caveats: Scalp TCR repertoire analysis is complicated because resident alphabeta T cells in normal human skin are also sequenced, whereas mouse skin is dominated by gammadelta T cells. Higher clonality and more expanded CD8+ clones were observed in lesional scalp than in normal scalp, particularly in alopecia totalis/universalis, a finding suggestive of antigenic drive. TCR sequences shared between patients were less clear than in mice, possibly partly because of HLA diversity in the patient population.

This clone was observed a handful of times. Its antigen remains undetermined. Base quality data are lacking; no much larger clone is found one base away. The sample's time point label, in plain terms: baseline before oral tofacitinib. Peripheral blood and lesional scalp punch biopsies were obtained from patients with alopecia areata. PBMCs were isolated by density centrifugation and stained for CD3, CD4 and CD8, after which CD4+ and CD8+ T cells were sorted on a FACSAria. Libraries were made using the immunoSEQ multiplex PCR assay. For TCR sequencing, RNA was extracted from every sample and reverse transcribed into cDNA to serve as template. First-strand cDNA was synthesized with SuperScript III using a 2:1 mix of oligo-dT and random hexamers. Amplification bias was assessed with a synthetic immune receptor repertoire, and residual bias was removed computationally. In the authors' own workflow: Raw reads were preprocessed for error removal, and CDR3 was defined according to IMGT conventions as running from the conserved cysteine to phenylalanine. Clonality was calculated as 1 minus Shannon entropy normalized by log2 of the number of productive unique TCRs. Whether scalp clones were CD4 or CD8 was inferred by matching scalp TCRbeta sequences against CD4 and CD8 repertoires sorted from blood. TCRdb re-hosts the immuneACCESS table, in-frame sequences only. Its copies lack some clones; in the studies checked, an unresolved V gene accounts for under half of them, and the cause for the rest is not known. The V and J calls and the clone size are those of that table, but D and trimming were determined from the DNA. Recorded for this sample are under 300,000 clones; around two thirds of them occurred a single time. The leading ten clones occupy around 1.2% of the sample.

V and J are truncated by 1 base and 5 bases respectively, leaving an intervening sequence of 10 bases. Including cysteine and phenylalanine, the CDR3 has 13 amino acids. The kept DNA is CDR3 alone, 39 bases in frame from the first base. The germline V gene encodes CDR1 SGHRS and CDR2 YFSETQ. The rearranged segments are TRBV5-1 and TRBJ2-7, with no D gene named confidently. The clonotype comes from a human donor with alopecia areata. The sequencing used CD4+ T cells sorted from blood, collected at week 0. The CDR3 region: CASSLTRVNEQYF. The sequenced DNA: TGCGCCAGCAGCTTGACTCGAGTCAACGAGCAGTACTTC. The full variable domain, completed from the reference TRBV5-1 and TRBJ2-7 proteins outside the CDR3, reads KAGVTQTPRYLIKTRGQQVTLSCSPISGHRSVSWYQQTPGQGLQFLFEYFSETQRNKGNFPGRFSGRQFSNSRSEMNVSTLELGDSALYLCASSLTRVNEQYFGPGTRLTVT.